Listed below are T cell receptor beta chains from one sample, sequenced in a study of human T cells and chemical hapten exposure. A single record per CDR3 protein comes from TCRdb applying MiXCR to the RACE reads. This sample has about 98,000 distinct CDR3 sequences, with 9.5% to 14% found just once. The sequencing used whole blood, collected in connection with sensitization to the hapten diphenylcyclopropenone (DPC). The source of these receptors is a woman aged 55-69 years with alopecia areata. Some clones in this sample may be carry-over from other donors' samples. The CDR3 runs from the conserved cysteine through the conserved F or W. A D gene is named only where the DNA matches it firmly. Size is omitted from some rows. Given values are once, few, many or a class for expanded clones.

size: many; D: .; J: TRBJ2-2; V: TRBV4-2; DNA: TGTGCCAGCAGCCATAAGATGGGGGCGGCGCGTTTCAGCGGCACCGGGGAGCTGTTTTTT; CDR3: CASSHKMGAARFSGTGELFF
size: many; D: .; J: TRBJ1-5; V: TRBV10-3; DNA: TGTGCCATCAGCCCGGACCTGGGCTTTGCCCAGCCCCAGCATTTT; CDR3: CAISPDLGFAQPQHF
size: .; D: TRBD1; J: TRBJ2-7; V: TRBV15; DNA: TGTGCCACCAGCAGTGACAGGGGGTCCTACGAGCAGTACTTC; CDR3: CATSSDRGSYEQYF
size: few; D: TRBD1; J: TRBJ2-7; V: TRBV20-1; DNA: TGCAGCCTCCTTGGACAGGGAGTCTACGAGCAGTACTTC; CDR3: CSLLGQGVYEQYF
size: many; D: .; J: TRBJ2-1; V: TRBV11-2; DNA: TGTGCCAGCAGCTTAGATCGGGTAGCAGTCAGCGACAATGAGCAGTTCTTC; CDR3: CASSLDRVAVSDNEQFF
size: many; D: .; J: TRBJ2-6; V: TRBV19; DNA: TGTGCCAGTAGTATGAGAGTGAGGGCCGGGGCCAACGTCCTGACTTTC; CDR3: CASSMRVRAGANVLTF
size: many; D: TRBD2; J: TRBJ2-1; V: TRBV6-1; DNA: TGTGCCAGCAGTCGGCAATACCCTCTAGCGGGGGGCAACAATGAGCAGTTCTTC; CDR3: CASSRQYPLAGGNNEQFF
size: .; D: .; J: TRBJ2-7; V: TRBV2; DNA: TGTGCCAGCAGTGAAGGCAGGGGTCTTACCTACGAGCAGTACTTC; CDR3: CASSEGRGLTYEQYF
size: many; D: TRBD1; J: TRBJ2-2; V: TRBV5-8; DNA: TGTGCCAGCAGCTACCGGACAGGGGTTAACACCGGGGAGCTGTTTTTT; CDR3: CASSYRTGVNTGELFF
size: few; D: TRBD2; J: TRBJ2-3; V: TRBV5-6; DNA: TGTGCCAGCAGCCTGGGACTAGCGGGGGTCACAGATACGCAGTATTTT; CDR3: CASSLGLAGVTDTQYF
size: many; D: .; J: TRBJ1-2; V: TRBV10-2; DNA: TGCGCCAGCAGACCGGCAGAGGGAGCTTCTAACTATGGCTACACCTTC; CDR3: CASRPAEGASNYGYTF
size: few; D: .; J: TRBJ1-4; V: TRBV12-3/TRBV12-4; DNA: TGTGCCAGCAGCCCTCCCGGGACGGGCCGCGAAAAACTGTTTTTT; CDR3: CASSPPGTGREKLFF
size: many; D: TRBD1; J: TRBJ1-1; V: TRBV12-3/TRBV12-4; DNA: TGTGCCAGCATTAGGGGACAGCCGAACACTGAAGCTTTCTTT; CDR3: CASIRGQPNTEAFF
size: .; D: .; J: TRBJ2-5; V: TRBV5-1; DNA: TGCGCCAGCAGCTTTAACGGGGTTCGGGAGACCCAGTACTTC; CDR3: CASSFNGVRETQYF
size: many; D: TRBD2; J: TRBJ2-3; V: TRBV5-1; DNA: TGCGCCAGCCAAGAGGTAGCGGGGGCAGATACGCAGTATTTT; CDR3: CASQEVAGADTQYF
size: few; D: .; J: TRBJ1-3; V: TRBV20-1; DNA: TGCAGTGCTAGAGTACCAGGGTCAGGAAACACCATATATTTT; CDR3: CSARVPGSGNTIYF
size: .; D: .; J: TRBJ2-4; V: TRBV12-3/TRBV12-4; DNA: TGTGCCAGCAGATCCGATCCCAAAAACATTCAGTACTTC; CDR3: CASRSDPKNIQYF
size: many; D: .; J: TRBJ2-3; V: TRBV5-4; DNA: TGTGCCAGCAGCTTGGTCAGGGACATATACACAGATACGCAGTATTTT; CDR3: CASSLVRDIYTDTQYF
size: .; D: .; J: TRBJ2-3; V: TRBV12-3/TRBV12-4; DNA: TGTGCCAGCAGTGCTGGTGGGGGAGATACGCAGTATTTT; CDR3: CASSAGGGDTQYF
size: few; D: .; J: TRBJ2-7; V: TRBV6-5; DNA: TGTGCCAGCCGGACCCGAACCTACGAGCAGTACTTC; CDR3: CASRTRTYEQYF
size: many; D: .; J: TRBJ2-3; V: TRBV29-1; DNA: TGCAGCGCCCAAGGGGGACGCACAGATACGCAGTATTTT; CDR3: CSAQGGRTDTQYF
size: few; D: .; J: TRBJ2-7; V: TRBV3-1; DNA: TGTGCCAGCAGCCAAGCCCGTGGGTATCCGGACTACGAGCAGTACTTC; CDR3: CASSQARGYPDYEQYF
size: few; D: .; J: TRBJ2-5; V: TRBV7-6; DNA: TGTGCCAGCAGCCCGCTTCCAGCGGGCCGAGAGACCCAGTACTTC; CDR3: CASSPLPAGRETQYF
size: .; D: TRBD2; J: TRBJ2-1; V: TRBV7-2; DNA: TGTGCCAGCAGGCTAGCGGGGGGCAATGAGCAGTTCTTC; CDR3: CASRLAGGNEQFF
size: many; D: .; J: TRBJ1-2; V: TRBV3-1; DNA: TGTGCCAGCAGCCACAGGGGCTGGAGTGGCTACACCTTC; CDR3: CASSHRGWSGYTF
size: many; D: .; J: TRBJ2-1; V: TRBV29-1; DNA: TGCAGCGTTTACAAAGACTACAATGAGCAGTTCTTC; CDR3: CSVYKDYNEQFF
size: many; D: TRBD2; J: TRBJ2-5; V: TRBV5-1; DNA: TGCGCCAGCAGCTTGGCTCCGGGGGGAGGAGAGACCCAGTACTTC; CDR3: CASSLAPGGGETQYF